The entry below gives a single T cell receptor (beta chain) sequence along with its context. The data were taken from a study of blood T cell repertoires in COVID-19. CDR3 size: 15 residues. V was pared by 0 bases and J by 0 bases, with 9 bases between. Germline CDR1 reads SGHDT; CDR2 reads YYEEEE. The table came from immunoSEQ multiplex PCR; TCRdb's copy has only in-frame clones and leaves some out. This repertoire shows about 59,000 clones, less than 90% found once; its top ten account for around 5.5%. The receptor was isolated from an elderly man in a cohort sampled during active COVID-19. The material sequenced was peripheral blood. The gene calls are TRBV5-6 and TRBJ1-1; D uncertain. Written as DNA, the CDR3 is TGTGCCAGCAGCTTGGTTCAGGCTATGAACACTGAAGCTTTCTTT. Amino acids: CASSLVQAMNTEAFF. Drawing the rest from reference TRBV5-6 and TRBJ1-1, the complete variable domain is DAGVTQSPTHLIKTRGQQVTLRCSPKSGHDTVSWYQQALGQGPQFIFQYYEEEERQRGNFPDRFSGHQFPNYSSELNVNALLLGDSALYLCASSLVQAMNTEAFFGQGTRLTVV.